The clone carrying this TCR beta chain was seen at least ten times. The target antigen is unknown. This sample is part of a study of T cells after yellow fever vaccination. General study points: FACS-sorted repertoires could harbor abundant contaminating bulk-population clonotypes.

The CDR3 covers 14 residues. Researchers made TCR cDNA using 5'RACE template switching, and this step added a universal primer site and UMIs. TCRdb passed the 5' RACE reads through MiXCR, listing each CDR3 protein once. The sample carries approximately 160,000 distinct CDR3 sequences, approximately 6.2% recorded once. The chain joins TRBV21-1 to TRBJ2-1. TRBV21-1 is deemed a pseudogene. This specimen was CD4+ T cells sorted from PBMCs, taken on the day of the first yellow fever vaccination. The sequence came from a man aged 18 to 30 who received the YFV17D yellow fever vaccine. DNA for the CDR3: TGTGCCAGCAGCAAAGCCGGAAGCCGTGATGAGCAGTTCTTC. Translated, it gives CASSKAGSRDEQFF.